This record concerns one T cell receptor (beta chain) sequence. As yet, its antigen is unknown. Individual cDNA molecules received unique molecular identifiers in the library. TCRdb fed the RACE reads into MiXCR, producing one record per CDR3 protein. The table lists 250,000 or so distinct CDR3 sequences, approximately 7.5% of them singletons. The CDR3 spans 14 residues. Trimming stripped 0 bases from V and 6 bases from J, with 13 bases between. CDR1 is DFQATT, CDR2 SNEGSKA, per germline (reference sequence). These data come from a study of human T cells and chemical hapten exposure. Whole-study context: An approximately 2 cm by approximately 2 cm inner upper arm patch received 2% DPC for sensitization.

As for time point: pre-sensitization, week 0. Noted treatment: therapeutic diphenylcyclopropenone sensitization with weekly scalp DPC. Study results and caveats: With regard to DPC sensitization, TCRs above 1 in 1000 frequency did not change. The study found expanded TCRs formed significantly more large CDR3 similarity clusters than controls.

This chain joins TRBV20-1 and TRBJ2-3; D unclear. The sample here was whole blood, taken in connection with sensitization to the hapten diphenylcyclopropenone (DPC). The clonotype originates from a man between 18 and 35 years old with alopecia areata. Some clones in this sample may be carry-over from other donors' samples. CDR3: CSARDMGIADTQYF. CDR3 DNA: TGCAGTGCTAGAGATATGGGAATTGCGGATACGCAGTATTTT.